This T cell receptor (beta chain) was sequenced in a study of blood T cells in healthy people across ages (dated by TCRdb to between 2014 and 2017). At the level of the whole study: Template switching captured roughly one uniquely barcoded TCR beta cDNA molecule per two T cells in model experiments. To avoid experimental bias, donors of different ages were distributed randomly across sequencing lanes. Age-related changes in TCR beta repertoire diversity were measured in the study by deep sequencing normalized with unique cDNA molecular identifiers. The donors were divided into four age groups: young (average about 16 years), middle-aged (roughly 42), aged (62) and long-lived (roughly 82). Using the same blood draw, the study looked at two additional independent replicas of 1 million unique cDNA reads for two donors, one aged 18 to 30 and the other aged 80 or older. Study-level results and caveats: Because the CMV infection status of the donors was unknown, age-related changes in expanded clonotypes may potentially have been confounded. Because profiling used bulk unsorted PBMCs, naive and antigen-experienced compartments could not be compared conclusively. There was a strong correlation between observed TCR beta diversity and the percentage of naive T cells measured by flow cytometry. Estimates of total diversity from one million sequenced T cells were regarded as lower bounds and underestimates. Compared with the aged group, the long-lived group had more naive CD4+ T cells, fewer expanded clones and increased TCR diversity, suggesting age selection. Observed TCR beta diversity per million T cells fell roughly linearly with age, and a significant reduction was already apparent by age roughly 40.

The junction carries 16 bases between V and J, which are trimmed by 5 bases and 6 bases respectively. The CDR3 runs 14 amino acids, cysteine and phenylalanine included. The retained sequence is limited to the CDR3, 42 bases, with the frame set at the first base. Library preparation used 5' RACE. Instrument used: Illumina HiSeq 2500. The second PCR ran for about 7 to 11 cycles and used a J-beta primer mix along with a sample-barcoded 5' primer. A unique molecular identifier was introduced onto each TCR beta cDNA molecule by a template-switch 5' adaptor carrying 12 random nucleotides. Each sample yielded at least 3 million CDR3-containing paired-end reads. The Mint cDNA synthesis kit, primed by a TRBC-specific oligonucleotide, was used to synthesize first-strand cDNA from all RNA. Following uracil-DNA glycosylase treatment, all cDNA underwent a first 18-cycle PCR with the universal primers M1SS and BC2_uni_R. The published analysis was carried out like this. Normalization of each sample was performed by random selection of 1 million high-quality reads, each carrying a distinct molecular identifier. Reads with shared molecular identifiers were discarded instead of being binned into consensus sequences. MiTCR, set to a Q25 quality threshold and the strictest error-elimination algorithm, was used for CDR3 identification, clonotype clustering and error correction. A nonparametric unseen species model with Euler transformation was used to estimate lower-bound total TCR beta diversity. TCRdb took the public reads, trimmed them with fastp at Q25, ran MiXCR for clone calling and kept in-frame beta chains. CDR3 protein sequences are deduplicated, and each keeps its most common genes and DNA. These V and J calls are TCRdb output, not the study's own analysis. The sample table lists about 670,000 distinct CDR3 sequences, around 50% of them with a count of one. Of the sample, 13% is held by the ten largest clones.

Donors were approximately 42 systemically healthy Caucasian individuals from Russia aged 6 to 90 years. Each donor gave about 9.2 milliliters of peripheral blood, drawn into EDTA-treated Vacutainer tubes. Ficoll-Paque density-gradient centrifugation was used to isolate PBMCs, with at least 7 million obtained per sample. Total RNA was extracted from PBMCs with Trizol reagent, with at least 5.5 micrograms obtained per sample. Naive CD45RAhigh/CD27high T cell percentages were measured by flow cytometry on a PBMC aliquot from every donor. In regard to this clonotype: The target of this receptor is not known. The record has no base qualities; no much larger clone is one base away.

The receptor chain draws on TRBV12-3 or TRBV12-4 and TRBJ2-5, with a weak D call of TRBD1 (6 bases match). This receptor was identified in a woman of 80 years or more in good health. The sequencing input was blood. This receptor has the CDR3 CASSPRIQGKTQYF. In nucleotide form, the sequence is TGTGCCAGCAGTCCCCGGATCCAGGGGAAGACCCAGTACTTC.